Sequencing of this T cell receptor (beta chain) was carried out in a study of low-dose radiotherapy and immunotherapy resistance in tumors. Study as a whole: Both drugs were delivered intravenously to patients (nivolumab 240 mg every two weeks and ipilimumab 1 mg/kg every six weeks).

The V gene's germline CDR1 is MGHDK and CDR2 SYGVNS. V lost 4 bases, J lost 2 bases, and 15 bases lay in between. This CDR3 is built from 16 residues. The sample holds many counts of this clonotype. The time point denotes: after trial treatment. Treatment specified: LDRT plus nivolumab, ipilimumab, low-dose cyclophosphamide and aspirin (RACIN trial). TRAV- and TRBV-specific primers primed first-strand cDNA, covering alpha and beta chains. TCRs were amplified for approximately 21 PCR cycles with a constant-region primer and V-primer adapter. In TCRdb, the reads were re-called with MiXCR into one record per CDR3 protein. The data show 50,000 or so distinct CDR3 sequences, with about a quarter seen just once and around 6.5% held by the top ten.

The genes are TRBV25-1 and TRBJ1-5, with D maybe TRBD1 (6 bases). The sequence derives from a male donor with prostate cancer. The specimen was PBMCs, collected after low-dose radiotherapy plus immunotherapy. This CDR3 is CASSGLGGVGNQPQHF. Written as DNA, the CDR3 is TGTGCCAGCAGTGGCCTAGGGGGGGTTGGCAATCAGCCCCAGCATTTT.